The 28 T cell receptor beta chains below all came from one sample that was sequenced in a study of blood T cell repertoires in COVID-19. Clones were read by immunoSEQ multiplex PCR, and TCRdb kept only the in-frame ones, dropping some. This table has over 60,000 clones, about four fifths appearing once. Sequencing was performed on peripheral blood. The receptors come from a human donor in a cohort sampled during active COVID-19.

The J gene is TRBJ2-7, the V gene TRBV29-1; TRBD1 agrees at 9 bases. CDR1 SQVTM and CDR2 ANQGSEA come from the germline V gene. The CDR3 is 13 amino acids. With V trimmed by 6 bases and J by 5 bases, 8 bases remained unmatched. CDR3 sequence (DNA): TGCAGCGTGCCGGGACAGGGAGTCCACGAGCAGTACTTC. Translating it yields CSVPGQGVHEQYF.

This clone was observed once. This rearrangement joins TRBV7-9 to TRBJ1-2, with 8 nucleotides matching TRBD1. This CDR3 is built from 16 residues. The ends lost 5 bases at V and 3 bases at J; junction bases unmatched: 11. The V gene's germline CDR1 is SEHNR and CDR2 FQNEAQ (reference sequence). The CDR3 loop is CASSNILGQGDYGYTF. In DNA, the CDR3 is TGTGCCAGCAGCAACATTTTAGGACAGGGTGACTATGGCTACACCTTC.

This rearrangement joins TRBV19 to TRBJ1-2; no definite D call. The germline V gene encodes CDR1 LNHDA and CDR2 SQIVND (reference sequence). With 5 bases removed from V and 3 bases from J, the gap between germline ends came to 22 bases. The CDR3 spans 17 residues. The CDR3 nucleotides read TGTGCCAGTAGTGATCCCTCCCTACTGAGTCCGGACTATGGCTACACCTTC. The encoded protein is CASSDPSLLSPDYGYTF. The full variable domain, completed using reference TRBV19 and TRBJ1-2, is DGGITQSPKYLFRKEGQNVTLSCEQNLNHDAMYWYRQDPGQGLRLIYYSQIVNDFQKGDIAEGYSVSREKKESFPLTVTSAQKNPTAFYLCASSDPSLLSPDYGYTFGSGTRLTVV.

V and J are TRBV7-8 and TRBJ2-5; 7 bases line up with TRBD2. Germline V gene data show CDR1 as SGHVS and CDR2 as FQNEAQ. The CDR3 totals 14 residues. After removal of 6 bases from V and 5 bases from J, the junction contained 9 bases not matched to a gene. CDR3 region: CASRLSREGETQYF. CDR3 coding DNA: TGTGCCAGCAGACTGAGCAGGGAGGGGGAGACCCAGTACTTC.

This clone was observed at least ten times. The rearrangement links TRBV5-1 to TRBJ2-7; D is possibly TRBD2 (7 bases). The germline CDR1 and CDR2 sequences are SGHRS and YFSETQ. The V end was cut by 2 bases, the J end by 1 base, with 16 bases between. This CDR3 is built from 16 residues. The CDR3 coding sequence is TGCGCCAGCAGCTTAGGGCGGGGGCCCGGTTCCTACGAGCAGTACTTC. Its translation is CASSLGRGPGSYEQYF.

The rearrangement uses TRBV5-1 and TRBJ2-5, with a weak D call TRBD1 (5 bases). V lost 6 bases and J 2 bases, leaving 14 bases between the germline ends. Germline V gene sequence: CDR1 SGHRS, CDR2 YFSETQ. The CDR3 is 14 residues long. The CDR3 loop reads CASKRGRVQETQYF. CDR3 bases: TGCGCCAGCAAAAGGGGCAGGGTACAAGAGACCCAGTACTTC.

The CDR3 reads CASSLPGLAGSKVPYEQYF. The CDR3 bases are TGTGCCAGCAGTCTGCCGGGACTAGCGGGCTCTAAGGTCCCCTACGAGCAGTACTTC. V and J are TRBV28 and TRBJ2-7; 12 nucleotides line up with TRBD2. This CDR3 has 19 residues. Unmatched junction bases numbered 16, after V lost 5 bases and J lost 2 bases. Germline V gives CDR1 MDHEN, CDR2 SYDVKM.

This clone was counted a single time. The chain employs TRBV6-5 and TRBJ2-7; TRBD1 aligns across 7 bases. Losses at the gene ends were 7 bases for V and 2 bases for J; bases not matched to a gene: 8. The germline gives CDR1 MNHEY, CDR2 SVGAGI. There are 14 residues in the CDR3. CDR3 protein: CASTQGGGPYEQYF. In DNA, the CDR3 is TGTGCCAGCACCCAAGGGGGCGGCCCCTACGAGCAGTACTTC.

V is TRBV28 and J is TRBJ1-5, with D tentatively TRBD1 (5 bases). The CDR3 sequence is 12 residues long. The V gene's germline CDR1 is MDHEN and CDR2 SYDVKM. With 7 bases removed from V and 5 bases from J, the gap between germline ends came to 9 bases. The CDR3, as DNA: TGTGCCAGCACACAGGTAGATCAGCCCCAGCATTTT. This sequence encodes CASTQVDQPQHF.

This clone was observed once. This rearrangement joins TRBV12-3 or TRBV12-4 to TRBJ2-1; 11 bases align to TRBD1. The length of the CDR3 is 12 residues. The CDR3 sequence: CETGTGGNEQFF. The CDR3 nucleotides read TGTGAGACCGGGACAGGGGGGAATGAGCAGTTCTTC.

The DNA for the CDR3 is TGTGCCAGCACCGTCGGAGCTCCAGAGCAGTTCTTC. Its protein product is CASTVGAPEQFF. The rearrangement joins TRBV2 to TRBJ2-1; D gene unclear. The V end lost 7 bases, the J end lost 10 bases, and 14 bases lay between the germline ends. The CDR3 extends over 12 amino acids. Germline CDR1 and CDR2: SNHLY and FYNNEI.

The chain uses TRBV9 and TRBJ2-5; 9 positions agree with TRBD1. Per the germline V gene, CDR1 is SGDLS and CDR2 is YYNGEE. V trimming: 4 bases; J trimming: 5 bases; junction bases outside the gene matches: 9. This CDR3 region has 15 residues. CDR3 DNA: TGTGCCAGCAGCAGAGGGGGGACAGGGTGGGAGACCCAGTACTTC. Residues: CASSRGGTGWETQYF.

This clone was recorded only once. The V call is TRBV9, the J call TRBJ1-1, with TRBD1 as a possible D gene (5 bases). The ends were cut back, 2 bases at V and 1 base at J, with 15 bases in the middle. Germline loops: CDR1 SGDLS, CDR2 YYNGEE. This CDR3 contains 16 residues. CDR3 loop: CASSVLSSGGNTEAFF. CDR3 DNA sequence: TGTGCCAGCAGCGTCCTCTCCTCGGGGGGGAACACTGAAGCTTTCTTT.

The chain links TRBV6-2 or TRBV6-3 to TRBJ2-7, with D unresolved. The CDR3 contains 13 residues. Germline V gene data show CDR1 as MNHEY and CDR2 as SVGEGT. Trimming took off 0 bases at V and 9 bases at J, with 12 bases between the two ends. Here the CDR3 DNA reads TGTGCCAGCAGTTACTCATCGCCGCCCGGGCAGTACTTC. Its translation: CASSYSSPPGQYF.

In this sample, this clone turned up once. The chain uses TRBV28 and TRBJ2-5; D is perhaps TRBD2 (6 bases). Looked up from germline, CDR1 is MDHEN and CDR2 is SYDVKM. This CDR3 is 15 amino acids long. The V and J ends lost 2 bases and 1 base respectively, with 11 bases between them. The CDR3 sequence is CASSLAGTLQETQYF. The CDR3 region has the DNA TGTGCCAGCAGTTTAGCCGGGACTCTCCAAGAGACCCAGTACTTC.

The rearrangement links TRBV5-1 to TRBJ1-3; D remains ambiguous. Trimming took off 0 bases at V and 4 bases at J, with 14 bases between the two ends. This CDR3 contains 16 residues. Germline values: CDR1 SGHRS, CDR2 YFSETQ. DNA for the CDR3: TGCGCCAGCAGCTTGGACTCGGGATTAGGCGGAAACACCATATATTTT. The encoded protein is CASSLDSGLGGNTIYF.

The chain is built from TRBV7-9 and TRBJ2-1, with D perhaps TRBD2 (6 bases). The germline V gene encodes CDR1 SEHNR and CDR2 FQNEAQ (reference sequence). The CDR3 runs to 16 residues. The germline V and J ends were trimmed by 5 bases and 4 bases, with 18 bases remaining between them. CDR3 amino acids: CASSRVRPGLYNEQFF. For the CDR3, the DNA is TGTGCCAGCAGCCGAGTCCGGCCGGGACTTTACAATGAGCAGTTCTTC.

The J gene is TRBJ2-5, the V gene TRBV5-1, with 8 bases matching TRBD2. The CDR3 length is 15 residues. Germline loops: CDR1 SGHRS, CDR2 YFSETQ. J was trimmed by 2 bases and V by 4 bases; bases with no gene match: 7. CDR3 amino acids: CASSLGLAEQETQYF. Here the CDR3 DNA reads TGCGCCAGCAGCCTAGGACTAGCAGAACAAGAGACCCAGTACTTC.

This chain links TRBV10-3 with TRBJ2-7, with D perhaps matching TRBD1 (5 bases). Germline values: CDR1 ENHRY, CDR2 SYGVKD. This CDR3 has 14 amino acids. Trimming took off 0 bases at V and 4 bases at J, with 10 bases between the two ends. The CDR3 protein is CAISESRTHYEQYF. In DNA, the CDR3 is TGTGCCATCAGTGAGTCCCGGACACATTACGAGCAGTACTTC.

This clone was observed a few times. This chain links TRBV19 with TRBJ1-5, with D possibly matching TRBD1 (6 bases). V was cut by 6 bases and J by 3 bases, with 15 bases left in between. This CDR3 has 15 residues. The germline CDR1 and CDR2 sequences are LNHDA and SQIVND (reference sequence). DNA for the CDR3: TGTGCCAGTAGGGATTGGTACAGGGACAATCAGCCCCAGCATTTT. Protein product: CASRDWYRDNQPQHF.

The rearrangement uses TRBV27 and TRBJ2-7, with D possibly TRBD2 on 5 matching bases. The CDR3 sequence is 13 residues long. Germline CDR1 reads MNHEY; CDR2 reads SMNVEV (reference sequence). The ends were cut back, 3 bases at V and 1 base at J, with 7 bases in the middle. The CDR3 DNA sequence: TGTGCCAGCAGTTTGAGAGGGTCCTACGAGCAGTACTTC. Translated, it gives CASSLRGSYEQYF.

This clone was counted once. The J gene is TRBJ2-5, the V gene TRBV6-5; 7 positions agree with TRBD2. The CDR3 runs to 13 residues. V lost 7 bases to trimming and J lost 2 bases; unmatched junction nucleotides: 4. Germline V gene lookup returns CDR1 MNHEY and CDR2 SVGAGI. CDR3 residues: CASTVGGQETQYF. The CDR3 bases are TGTGCCAGCACCGTGGGGGGGCAAGAGACCCAGTACTTC.

This clone rates as medium-sized. This rearrangement joins TRBV7-2 to TRBJ2-7, with 14 bases matching TRBD2. Per germline, CDR1 SGHTA and CDR2 FQGNSA. V lost 5 bases and J lost 2; bases outside the gene matches: 5. The CDR3 sequence is 16 residues long. CDR3 protein: CASSPPGLAGAYEQYF. As DNA, the CDR3 is TGTGCCAGCAGCCCCCCGGGACTAGCGGGGGCCTACGAGCAGTACTTC.

The chain links TRBV11-3 to TRBJ1-1; no clear D. The CDR3 has 15 amino acids. Germline assignment: CDR1 SGHNT and CDR2 YENEEA. With 5 bases removed from V and 1 base from J, the gap between germline ends came to 14 bases. The CDR3 reads CASSGGVGKNTEAFF. In DNA form, the CDR3 reads TGTGCCAGCAGCGGAGGAGTGGGGAAGAACACTGAAGCTTTCTTT.

V usage is TRBV9 and J usage is TRBJ2-7, with a possible D match to TRBD2 (7 bases). V lost 3 bases to trimming and J lost 4 bases, with 17 bases between them. Germline CDR1 is SGDLS and CDR2 is YYNGEE. The length of the CDR3 is 15 residues. The CDR3 DNA reads as TGTGCCAGCAGCGCCAGGGGAGGGGGGGCTTACGAGCAGTACTTC. This codes for CASSARGGGAYEQYF.

The chain joins TRBV7-9 to TRBJ2-3; D is ambiguous. V lost 2 bases, J lost 1 base, and 4 bases lay in between. The germline V gene encodes CDR1 SEHNR and CDR2 FQNEAQ (reference sequence). The CDR3 totals 13 residues. DNA for the CDR3: TGTGCCAGCAGCTTAATCGGCACAGATACGCAGTATTTT. This encodes CASSLIGTDTQYF.

A remark on this clone: The junction departs from the called germline gene at one end, perhaps through a read error. The chain employs TRBV7-7 and TRBJ2-5, with D possibly TRBD2 on 5 matching bases. The germline CDR1 and CDR2 sequences are SSHAT and FNYEAQ (reference sequence). The CDR3 is 13 residues long. CDR3 in DNA: TGTGCTAGCAGCCAAGGACTTGGGGAGACCCAGTACTTC. Protein product: CASSQGLGETQYF.

V usage is TRBV3-1 (or the pseudogene TRBV3-2) and J usage is TRBJ1-4; D gene ambiguous. Trimming stripped 0 bases from V and 8 bases from J, with 10 bases between. This CDR3 is built from 14 residues. Per the germline V gene, CDR1 is LGHDT and CDR2 is YNNKEL (reference sequence). The CDR3 protein is CASSQDLSCEKLFF. The CDR3 coding sequence is TGTGCCAGCAGCCAAGATCTGAGTTGCGAAAAACTGTTTTTT.